The rows below give T cell receptor beta chains drawn from one sample of a study of technical replicates of blood from a few donors. The repertoire was sequenced with immunoSEQ multiplex PCR; TCRdb's copy has only in-frame clones and lacks some. The sample carries 68,000 or so clones, around nine tenths recorded once. Input material: T cells isolated from PBMCs. These receptors were taken from a human donor in good health. CDR3s include the opening cysteine and the closing phenylalanine or tryptophan. The D gene is left open where the match is weak. Clone size is stated in some rows and not others, as once, few, many or a class when expanded.

j_call: TRBJ2-3; v_call: TRBV5-6; clone_size: -; d_call: -; cdr3_aa: CASSIGTHPSTDTQYF; cdr3_nt: TGTGCCAGCAGCATAGGGACACATCCTAGCACAGATACGCAGTATTTT
j_call: TRBJ2-6; v_call: TRBV29-1; clone_size: -; d_call: -; cdr3_aa: CSVQGSSGANVLTF; cdr3_nt: TGCAGCGTTCAGGGTAGCTCTGGGGCCAACGTCCTGACTTTC
j_call: TRBJ2-5; v_call: TRBV7-2; clone_size: -; d_call: TRBD2; cdr3_aa: CASSLVGRGYFETQYF; cdr3_nt: TGTGCCAGCAGCTTAGTGGGGAGGGGTTATTTCGAGACCCAGTACTTC
j_call: TRBJ1-3; v_call: TRBV6-1; clone_size: -; d_call: -; cdr3_aa: CASSEALGTIHSSGNTIYF; cdr3_nt: TGTGCCAGCAGTGAAGCGCTCGGGACAATTCATAGCTCTGGAAACACCATATATTTT
j_call: TRBJ2-3; v_call: TRBV27; clone_size: -; d_call: TRBD2; cdr3_aa: CASSLSTSGTDTQYF; cdr3_nt: TGTGCCAGCAGTTTATCGACTAGCGGCACAGATACGCAGTATTTT
j_call: TRBJ2-3; v_call: TRBV4-2; clone_size: -; d_call: TRBD2; cdr3_aa: CASSPPGTSGTILSDTQYF; cdr3_nt: TGTGCCAGCAGCCCCCCAGGGACTAGCGGGACGATACTATCAGATACGCAGTATTTT
j_call: TRBJ1-1; v_call: TRBV5-8; clone_size: -; d_call: -; cdr3_aa: CASALGPGNTEAFF; cdr3_nt: TGTGCCAGCGCCCTGGGGCCGGGGAACACTGAAGCTTTCTTT
j_call: TRBJ2-7; v_call: TRBV19; clone_size: -; d_call: -; cdr3_aa: CASRKAGTHYYEQYF; cdr3_nt: TGTGCCAGTCGGAAGGCTGGGACTCATTACTACGAGCAGTACTTC
j_call: TRBJ2-7; v_call: TRBV9; clone_size: -; d_call: TRBD2; cdr3_aa: CASSVGLAGSYEQYF; cdr3_nt: TGTGCCAGCAGCGTAGGGCTAGCGGGATCCTACGAGCAGTACTTC
j_call: TRBJ2-7; v_call: TRBV7-2; clone_size: -; d_call: TRBD1; cdr3_aa: CASSPWDRGRNEQYF; cdr3_nt: TGTGCCAGCAGCCCATGGGACAGGGGGCGGAACGAGCAGTACTTC
j_call: TRBJ1-3; v_call: TRBV11-2; clone_size: -; d_call: -; cdr3_aa: CASSPSSGNTIYF; cdr3_nt: TGTGCCAGCAGCCCTTCTTCTGGAAACACCATATATTTT
j_call: TRBJ2-2; v_call: TRBV7-3; clone_size: -; d_call: TRBD2; cdr3_aa: CASRSGRANTGELFF; cdr3_nt: TGTGCCAGCCGAAGCGGGAGGGCCAACACCGGGGAGCTGTTTTTT
j_call: TRBJ2-7; v_call: TRBV30; clone_size: -; d_call: TRBD2; cdr3_aa: CARSGSSHEQYF; cdr3_nt: TGTGCCCGGAGCGGGAGTAGTCACGAGCAGTACTTC
j_call: TRBJ2-1; v_call: TRBV2; clone_size: -; d_call: -; cdr3_aa: CASSFFLATYDNEQFF; cdr3_nt: TGTGCCAGCAGTTTTTTTCTAGCGACCTATGACAATGAGCAGTTCTTC
j_call: TRBJ2-1; v_call: TRBV5-6; clone_size: -; d_call: -; cdr3_aa: CASSWDFNEQFF; cdr3_nt: TGTGCCAGCAGTTGGGACTTCAATGAGCAGTTCTTC
j_call: TRBJ1-2; v_call: TRBV5-1; clone_size: few; d_call: TRBD1; cdr3_aa: CASSLLGQGVDGYTF; cdr3_nt: TGCGCCAGCAGCTTGCTAGGACAGGGCGTCGATGGCTACACCTTC
j_call: TRBJ1-5; v_call: TRBV11-1; clone_size: -; d_call: -; cdr3_aa: CASSLEFGQPQHF; cdr3_nt: TGTGCCAGCAGCTTAGAGTTCGGGCAGCCCCAGCATTTT
j_call: TRBJ2-1; v_call: TRBV29-1; clone_size: -; d_call: TRBD2; cdr3_aa: CSVCSGRATEQFF; cdr3_nt: TGCAGCGTTTGTAGCGGGAGGGCCACTGAGCAGTTCTTC
j_call: TRBJ2-2; v_call: TRBV19; clone_size: -; d_call: TRBD1; cdr3_aa: CASSMLIWGQGDDGELFF; cdr3_nt: TGTGCCAGTAGTATGTTAATATGGGGACAGGGTGATGACGGGGAGCTGTTTTTT
j_call: TRBJ2-2; v_call: TRBV6-5; clone_size: once; d_call: -; cdr3_aa: CASRIDTGELFF; cdr3_nt: TGTGCCAGCCGAATAGACACCGGGGAGCTGTTTTTT
j_call: TRBJ1-5; v_call: TRBV28; clone_size: -; d_call: -; cdr3_aa: CASRFSLQPQHF; cdr3_nt: TGTGCCAGCAGGTTCAGTCTTCAGCCCCAGCATTTT
j_call: TRBJ1-4; v_call: TRBV19; clone_size: -; d_call: TRBD1; cdr3_aa: CASSNRGQKLFF; cdr3_nt: TGTGCCAGTAGTAACAGGGGTCAAAAACTGTTTTTT
j_call: TRBJ2-1; v_call: TRBV4-1; clone_size: -; d_call: -; cdr3_aa: CASSLISSDEQFF; cdr3_nt: TGCGCCAGCAGCCTTATTTCTAGCGATGAGCAGTTCTTC
j_call: TRBJ2-7; v_call: TRBV9; clone_size: -; d_call: -; cdr3_aa: CASSVGGSLLLEQYF; cdr3_nt: TGTGCCAGCAGCGTAGGAGGGTCCCTCCTACTCGAGCAGTACTTC
j_call: TRBJ1-5; v_call: TRBV11-2; clone_size: -; d_call: -; cdr3_aa: CASSLEGGAQPQHF; cdr3_nt: TGTGCCAGCAGCTTAGAAGGAGGGGCCCAGCCCCAGCATTTT
j_call: TRBJ2-7; v_call: TRBV7-2; clone_size: -; d_call: -; cdr3_aa: CASSLASSSWYEQYF; cdr3_nt: TGTGCCAGCAGCTTAGCGAGTTCTAGCTGGTACGAGCAGTACTTC
j_call: TRBJ1-3; v_call: TRBV5-4; clone_size: once; d_call: TRBD1; cdr3_aa: CASSWDSSGNTIYF; cdr3_nt: TGTGCCAGCAGCTGGGACAGCTCTGGAAACACCATATATTTT
j_call: TRBJ2-7; v_call: TRBV11-2; clone_size: -; d_call: -; cdr3_aa: CASSPGWNEQYF; cdr3_nt: TGTGCCAGCAGCCCAGGCTGGAACGAGCAGTACTTC
j_call: TRBJ2-3; v_call: TRBV18; clone_size: -; d_call: -; cdr3_aa: CASSAGSAQDTQYF; cdr3_nt: TGTGCCAGCTCAGCGGGATCCGCCCAAGATACGCAGTATTTT
j_call: TRBJ2-2; v_call: TRBV10-3; clone_size: -; d_call: TRBD1; cdr3_aa: CAISNRGTGELFF; cdr3_nt: TGTGCCATCAGTAACAGGGGAACCGGGGAGCTGTTTTTT
j_call: TRBJ2-3; v_call: TRBV7-2; clone_size: -; d_call: -; cdr3_aa: CASRSAGGTQYF; cdr3_nt: TGTGCCAGCAGGTCCGCCGGAGGTACGCAGTATTTT
j_call: TRBJ2-1; v_call: TRBV29-1; clone_size: -; d_call: -; cdr3_aa: CSVEDAGLGSSYNEQFF; cdr3_nt: TGCAGCGTTGAAGATGCGGGCCTTGGTAGCTCCTACAATGAGCAGTTCTTC
j_call: TRBJ2-7; v_call: TRBV2; clone_size: few; d_call: TRBD2; cdr3_aa: CASTLLATTYEQYF; cdr3_nt: TGTGCCAGCACTTTACTAGCGACAACCTACGAGCAGTACTTC
j_call: TRBJ1-1; v_call: TRBV19; clone_size: -; d_call: -; cdr3_aa: CGGGDTEAFF; cdr3_nt: TGTGGCGGAGGGGACACTGAAGCTTTCTTT
j_call: TRBJ1-2; v_call: TRBV6-6; clone_size: -; d_call: -; cdr3_aa: CASSYDQMDIYGYTF; cdr3_nt: TGTGCCAGCAGTTACGACCAAATGGACATATATGGCTACACCTTC
j_call: TRBJ2-7; v_call: TRBV9; clone_size: -; d_call: -; cdr3_aa: CASSVELHSSYEQYF; cdr3_nt: TGTGCCAGCAGCGTAGAGTTGCATAGTTCCTACGAGCAGTACTTC
j_call: TRBJ1-1; v_call: TRBV18; clone_size: -; d_call: -; cdr3_aa: CASSPPGHYSEAFF; cdr3_nt: TGTGCCAGCTCACCACCGGGACACTACTCTGAAGCTTTCTTT
j_call: TRBJ2-7; v_call: TRBV19; clone_size: -; d_call: TRBD2; cdr3_aa: CASSPVSGRPLEQYF; cdr3_nt: TGTGCCAGTAGCCCCGTTAGCGGGAGGCCCCTCGAGCAGTACTTC
j_call: TRBJ1-3; v_call: TRBV28; clone_size: -; d_call: TRBD1; cdr3_aa: CASSTRGAGNTIYF; cdr3_nt: TGTGCCAGCAGCACCAGGGGGGCTGGAAACACCATATATTTT
j_call: TRBJ2-3; v_call: TRBV4-3; clone_size: -; d_call: TRBD1; cdr3_aa: CASSQDLRGLDTQYF; cdr3_nt: TGCGCCAGCAGCCAAGATTTAAGGGGGCTAGATACGCAGTATTTT
j_call: TRBJ1-1; v_call: TRBV7-8; clone_size: -; d_call: -; cdr3_aa: CASRKGSNTEAFF; cdr3_nt: TGTGCCAGCAGGAAGGGGTCCAACACTGAAGCTTTCTTT
j_call: TRBJ2-7; v_call: TRBV4-2; clone_size: -; d_call: -; cdr3_aa: CASSLTSFSEQYF; cdr3_nt: TGTGCCAGCAGTCTGACTAGTTTCTCCGAGCAGTACTTC
j_call: TRBJ1-3; v_call: TRBV19; clone_size: -; d_call: -; cdr3_aa: CASIMQGTGNTIYF; cdr3_nt: TGTGCCAGTATTATGCAGGGTACTGGAAACACCATATATTTT
j_call: TRBJ2-3; v_call: TRBV5-1; clone_size: -; d_call: TRBD1; cdr3_aa: CASSLLQGARDTQYF; cdr3_nt: TGCGCCAGCAGCTTGCTACAGGGGGCTAGAGATACGCAGTATTTT
j_call: TRBJ2-3; v_call: TRBV27; clone_size: -; d_call: -; cdr3_aa: CASSRLGTDTQYF; cdr3_nt: TGTGCCAGCAGTCGACTCGGCACAGATACGCAGTATTTT